This TCR beta chain was identified during a study of shared clonotypes between healthy human individuals. The CDR3 length is 15 residues. CDR1 and CDR2 (germline): SGHDN, FVKESK. Losses at the gene ends were 0 bases for V and 4 bases for J; bases not matched to a gene: 5. The study's findings and limits: In contrast to clonotypes shared by all four donors, non-shared clonotypes had lower generation probabilities. Four donors held approximately 5% of naive CD4 clonotypes in common.

For sorted subsets, approximately 0.2 ug DNA per replicate equaled around 30,000 T cell genomes. Libraries were prepared by immunoSEQ multiplex PCR; TCRdb keeps only in-frame clonotypes and omits some of them. The sample yields a few million clones, about nine tenths seen once. Note on this clone: Its antigen is not identified.

Into CD45RA+ naive and CD45RA-negative memory subsets, the CD4+ cells were split. Sequencing used naive CD4+ T cells from PBMCs. Indicated subset: CD45RA+ positively selected. The sequence derives from a man younger than 30 in good health. Some clones in this sample may be carry-over from other donors' samples. V and J are TRBV14 and TRBJ1-2; 7 positions agree with TRBD1. This CDR3 reads CASSQDMGTAYGYTF. In nucleotides, the CDR3 is TGTGCCAGCAGCCAAGATATGGGGACAGCCTATGGCTACACCTTC.